These 24 T cell receptor beta chains came from one sample sequenced in a study of blood T cell repertoires in COVID-19 (dated by TCRdb to 2018 to 2021). The library was generated by the immunoSEQ multiplex PCR assay. TCRdb holds this immuneACCESS table with in-frame rearrangements only. Some clones are missing; in checked studies, unresolved V genes explain under half, and the rest has no known cause. The sample table records fewer than 150,000 clones; more than 70% of these occur just once. The ten largest clones capture roughly 4.5% of the sample. What was sequenced was peripheral blood. These receptor sequences come from a human donor in a cohort sampled during active COVID-19.

The chain couples TRBV5-1 to TRBJ1-2; TRBD1 matches at 7 bases. The germline V gene encodes CDR1 SGHRS and CDR2 YFSETQ. Trimming at V came to 4 bases and at J to 7 bases, leaving 13 bases not matched to a gene. The CDR3 sequence is 15 residues long. The CDR3 nucleotides are TGCGCCAGCAGCGGACAGACAGGGCTACAAGGTGGCTACACCTTC. Translated, it gives CASSGQTGLQGGYTF.

This clone turned up a few times. The CDR3 region is CASSPLGGTSQYTQYF. CDR3 bases: TGTGCCAGCAGCCCGCTTGGGGGGACGTCTCAGTACACGCAGTATTTT. V and J are TRBV14 and TRBJ2-3, with TRBD2 as a possible D gene (6 bases). Germline V gene lookup returns CDR1 SGHDN and CDR2 FVKESK. The CDR3 has 16 amino acids. V lost 4 bases to trimming and J lost 9 bases, with 23 bases between them.

V usage is TRBV30 and J usage is TRBJ2-7, with 8 nucleotides matching TRBD1. Germline V lookup: CDR1 GTSNPN, CDR2 SVGIG (reference sequence). The CDR3 runs to 12 residues. In DNA form, the CDR3 reads TGTGCAGGGGACAGGTCTGGGAACGAGCAGTACTTC. It specifies CAGDRSGNEQYF.

The J gene is TRBJ1-1, the V gene TRBV6-5; TRBD1 might be the D (5 bases). Per germline, CDR1 MNHEY and CDR2 SVGAGI. The CDR3 runs to 15 residues. Trimming cost V 5 bases and J 1 base, with 14 bases left between them. Here the CDR3 DNA reads TGTGCCAGCAGTCGAAATTTTCAGGGGAACACTGAAGCTTTCTTT. Residues: CASSRNFQGNTEAFF.

This clone was seen only once. This chain uses TRBV2 with TRBJ1-5; 8 bases are a match to TRBD1. The CDR3 totals 14 residues. From germline, CDR1 is SNHLY and CDR2 FYNNEI. J gave up 3 bases and V 6 bases, and 4 bases lay outside the gene matches. The CDR3 DNA reads TGTGCCAGCAGCCCGGGACAGGCCAATCAGCCCCAGCATTTT. Residues: CASSPGQANQPQHF.

J is TRBJ2-5 and V is TRBV5-4; TRBD2 agrees at 12 bases. Germline loops: CDR1 SGHNT, CDR2 YYREEE (reference sequence). Trimming removed 4 bases from V and 2 bases from J; junction bases left unmatched: 3. The CDR3 is made up of 15 amino acids. The CDR3 coding sequence is TGTGCCAGCAGCATAGGACTAGCGGGGCAAGAGACCCAGTACTTC. Translation gives CASSIGLAGQETQYF. The whole variable domain, filled in from reference TRBV5-4 and TRBJ2-5, reads ETGVTQSPTHLIKTRGQQVTLRCSSQSGHNTVSWYQQALGQGPQFIFQYYREEENGRGNFPPRFSGLQFPNYSSELNVNALELDDSALYLCASSIGLAGQETQYFGPGTRLLVL.

The rearrangement links TRBV4-1 to TRBJ2-2; 8 positions agree with TRBD2. V shed 1 base and J 5 bases; nucleotides not matched to a gene: 9. Per germline, CDR1 MGHRA and CDR2 YSYEKL. CDR3 length: 17 residues. CDR3 bases: TGCGCCAGCAGCCAAGGAATAGCGGGATCGGGGACCGGGGAGCTGTTTTTT. Protein sequence: CASSQGIAGSGTGELFF.

The chain links TRBV11-3 to TRBJ2-1, with D perhaps TRBD2 (6 bases). CDR3 length equals 14 residues. The V gene lost 7 bases and the J gene lost 5 bases, with 15 bases spanning the gap. The germline V gene has CDR1 SGHNT and CDR2 YENEEA. This CDR3 is CASTLGRGNNEQFF. Written as DNA, the CDR3 is TGTGCCAGCACCCTGGGGCGGGGTAACAATGAGCAGTTCTTC. Based on the CDR3 plus reference TRBV11-3 and TRBJ2-1, the full variable domain is EAGVVQSPRYKIIEKKQPVAFWCNPISGHNTLYWYLQNLGQGPELLIRYENEEAVDDSQLPKDRFSAERLKGVDSTLKIQPAELGDSAVYLCASTLGRGNNEQFFGPGTRLTVL.

This rearrangement joins TRBV12-5 to TRBJ1-6; 7 bases fit TRBD1. V lost 1 base, J lost 7 bases, and 7 bases stayed unmatched. Germline CDR1 reads LGHNT; CDR2 reads FRNRAP. This CDR3 comprises 16 residues. The CDR3: CASGLDAGRGNSPLHF. CDR3 DNA: TGTGCTAGTGGTTTGGATGCCGGCAGGGGGAATTCACCCCTCCACTTT. Combining the CDR3 with reference TRBV12-5 and TRBJ1-6 gives the whole variable domain DARVTQTPRHKVTEMGQEVTMRCQPILGHNTVFWYRQTMMQGLELLAYFRNRAPLDDSGMPKDRFSAEMPDATLATLKIQPSEPRDSAVYFCASGLDAGRGNSPLHFGNGTRLTVT.

CDR3 in amino acids: CASSVAGSDTQYF. The CDR3 bases are TGTGCCAGCAGCGTAGCGGGGTCCGATACGCAGTATTTT. J is TRBJ2-3 and V is TRBV9, with D perhaps TRBD2 (5 bases). The CDR3 is 13 amino acids. V was trimmed by 0 bases and J by 6 bases, leaving 8 bases between them. Germline-derived CDR1 and CDR2 are SGDLS and YYNGEE. Looking up the rest from reference TRBV9 and TRBJ2-3 gives the full variable domain: DSGVTQTPKHLITATGQRVTLRCSPRSGDLSVYWYQQSLDQGLQFLIQYYNGEERAKGNILERFSAQQFPDLHSELNLSSLELGDSALYFCASSVAGSDTQYFGPGTRLTVL.

This clone was observed a single time. V usage is TRBV19 and J usage is TRBJ2-7, with D possibly TRBD2 on 6 matching bases. The germline gives CDR1 LNHDA, CDR2 SQIVND (reference sequence). Trimming removed 5 bases from V and 11 bases from J, with 13 bases in between. CDR3 length: 11 amino acids. CDR3 loop: CASSPGEVKYF. CDR3 bases: TGTGCCAGTAGTCCGGGGGAGGTGAAGTACTTC.

This chain's CDR3 is CASSYSGATQYF. The DNA for the CDR3 is TGTGCCAGCAGTTACTCTGGGGCGACCCAGTACTTC. This chain uses TRBV6-5 with TRBJ2-5, with D possibly being TRBD1 (5 bases). The CDR3 totals 12 residues. Germline-derived CDR1 and CDR2 are MNHEY and SVGAGI. V dropped 0 bases and J dropped 7 bases, with 6 bases sitting between them.

The CDR3 sequence: CASSLPSTTNEKLFF. In DNA form, the CDR3 reads TGTGCCAGCAGCCTGCCCTCTACTACTAATGAAAAACTGTTTTTT. This chain uses TRBV5-5 with TRBJ1-4; D unresolved. The CDR3 has 15 residues. CDR1 is SGHKS, CDR2 YYEKEE, per germline (reference sequence). The V end was cut by 4 bases, the J end by 2 bases, with 12 bases between.

This chain uses TRBV20-1 with TRBJ2-1; 7 nucleotides align to TRBD2. The CDR3 contains 14 residues. V shed 3 bases, J shed 0 bases, and the junction held 2 bases outside the gene matches. CDR1 and CDR2 from the germline V gene are DFQATT and SNEGSKA (reference sequence). CDR3 sequence: CSASPSGSYNEQFF. CDR3 bases: TGCAGTGCTAGTCCTAGCGGCTCCTACAATGAGCAGTTCTTC.

This clone was observed a handful of times. V is TRBV9 and J is TRBJ1-2; D is undetermined. CDR3 length: 14 amino acids. Germline V gives CDR1 SGDLS, CDR2 YYNGEE. Trimming removed 1 base at V and 0 bases at J, with 7 bases between. The CDR3 DNA reads as TGTGCCAGCAGCGTATCATTGTCTAACTATGGCTACACCTTC. Its protein product is CASSVSLSNYGYTF.

In nucleotides, the CDR3 is TGTGCCATCAGTGAGTCTGGGGCGGCAACTGAAGCTTTCTTT. This encodes CAISESGAATEAFF. V gene TRBV10-3 combines with J gene TRBJ1-1; a weak D match, TRBD1 (5 bases). Looked up from germline, CDR1 is ENHRY and CDR2 is SYGVKD. The CDR3 totals 14 residues. V lost 0 bases, J lost 5 bases, and 10 bases lay in between.

The genes are TRBV21-1 and TRBJ1-4; the table assigns TRBD1, which was not confirmed against the DNA. TRBV21-1 is noted as a pseudogene. The CDR3 spans 14 residues. The DNA of the CDR3 is TGTGCCAGCCGACAGGGCCCAAAGGGGGAAAAACTGTTTTTT. It yields the protein CASRQGPKGEKLFF.

This chain links TRBV29-1 with TRBJ1-5, with 7 bases fitting TRBD1. Germline V lookup: CDR1 SQVTM, CDR2 ANQGSEA. Trimming cost V 3 bases and J 1 base; bases outside gene matches: 0. This CDR3 is built from 13 residues. CDR3 bases: TGCAGCGTTGAGACAGGGAGCAATCAGCCCCAGCATTTT. Its protein is CSVETGSNQPQHF. Based on the CDR3 plus reference TRBV29-1 and TRBJ1-5, the full variable domain is SAVISQKPSRDICQRGTSLTIQCQVDSQVTMMFWYRQQPGQSLTLIATANQGSEATYESGFVIDKFPISRPNLTFSTLTVSNMSPEDSSIYLCSVETGSNQPQHFGDGTRLSIL.

The chain is built from TRBV21-1 and TRBJ2-1; the table's D call TRBD2 went unverified against the DNA. TRBV21-1 has pseudogene status. This CDR3 has 16 amino acids. The CDR3 DNA is TGTGCCAGCAGCGATGCCGGCGGAGGTCCCGCCAATGAGCAGTTCTTC. This translates into CASSDAGGGPANEQFF.

The V and J genes are TRBV7-2 and TRBJ2-3, with 7 bases fitting TRBD1. This CDR3 is built from 15 residues. Germline trimming cut 1 base from V and 5 bases from J; bases unmatched to any gene: 6. Germline CDR1 SGHTA, CDR2 FQGNSA. The CDR3 coding sequence is TGTGCCAGCAGCTTAGGACAGGGTGGAGTAGATACGCAGTATTTT. It specifies CASSLGQGGVDTQYF.

This clone occurred once. The CDR3 DNA reads TGCGCCAGCAGCCAAGATAGAACAGGGACCACAGATACGCAGTATTTT. It yields the protein CASSQDRTGTTDTQYF. The rearrangement links TRBV4-1 to TRBJ2-3; D is possibly TRBD1 (6 bases). This CDR3 contains 16 residues. The V end lost 0 bases, the J end lost 2 bases, and 12 bases lay between the germline ends. Germline V gene data show CDR1 as MGHRA and CDR2 as YSYEKL.

The chain uses TRBV6-2 or TRBV6-3 and TRBJ2-5; D is unclear. Trimming stripped 6 bases from V and 9 bases from J, with 26 bases between. The length of the CDR3 is 16 residues. Germline loops: CDR1 MNHEY, CDR2 SVGEGT. For the CDR3, the DNA is TGTGCCAGCAGCTATGTCCGAAGAGAACGTCTTCGGGCCCAGTACTTC. Translated: CASSYVRRERLRAQYF.

The chain employs TRBV5-6 and TRBJ1-5, with 8 bases fitting TRBD1. Germline CDR1 is SGHDT and CDR2 is YYEEEE. The CDR3 covers 15 residues. Trimming took 4 bases from V and 4 from J; bases not matched to a gene: 7. DNA of the CDR3: TGTGCCAGCAGCAGCGACCACAGGGGGAATCAGCCCCAGCATTTT. Residues: CASSSDHRGNQPQHF.

The chain carries TRBV30 and TRBJ2-5, with 7 nucleotides matching TRBD2. Unmatched junction bases numbered 4, after V lost 1 base and J lost 5 bases. The CDR3 covers 13 residues. Germline CDR1 is GTSNPN and CDR2 is SVGIG (reference sequence). CDR3 nucleotides: TGTGCCTGGAGTGGCGGGAGCGGGGAGACCCAGTACTTC. Translated: CAWSGGSGETQYF.